This paragraph covers one TCR beta chain sequence. Its antigen is unidentified. Together with a sample-barcoded 5' primer, a J-beta primer mix was included in a second PCR lasting about 7 to 11 cycles. TCRdb redid the calling of the 5' RACE reads with MiXCR, one entry per CDR3 protein. The sample comprises approximately 770,000 distinct CDR3 sequences, 55% to 70% of which are singletons, and 22% rests with the top ten. The sample comes from a study of blood T cells in healthy people across ages. Study-wide findings and caveats: What prevented conclusive comparison of naive and antigen-experienced cells was that PBMCs were unsorted. There were more naive CD4+ cells and higher diversity in long-lived donors than in aged donors.

CDR3 size: 13 residues. Germline V gene sequence: CDR1 PRHDT, CDR2 FYEKMQ (reference sequence). J was trimmed by 5 bases and V by 8 bases; bases with no gene match: 7. Sample: blood. The chain links TRBV13 to TRBJ2-5; 8 bases line up with TRBD1. This TCR was recovered from a man aged 30-40 years in good health. The DNA of the CDR3 is TGTGCCAGCGAGCGACAGGGGTCGGAGACCCAGTACTTC. This sequence encodes CASERQGSETQYF.